The 30 T cell receptor beta chains given below trace back to one sample, sequenced in a study of cytomegalovirus exposure and HLA in healthy donors. Amplification used 60 Vbeta primers and 13 Jbeta primers. Data came from immunoSEQ multiplex PCR; TCRdb stores just in-frame clones and leaves some out. The table lists around 300,000 clones, just over 70% of them singletons, with 2% to 2.5% in the top ten. The sequencing sample was made of PBMCs. Receptors were obtained from a female donor in good health and CMV-seronegative.

The CDR3 sequence: CASSLAPGGYTEAFF. The CDR3 DNA follows: TGTGCCAGCAGCTTAGCCCCAGGGGGCTATACTGAAGCTTTCTTT. The chain combines TRBV7-8 with TRBJ1-1, with 8 bases lining up with TRBD1. The junction had 5 bases not matched to a gene; V was cut back by 0 bases and J by 5 bases. CDR1 and CDR2 (germline): SGHVS, FQNEAQ. This CDR3 is built from 15 residues.

The chain uses TRBV6-1 and TRBJ2-3, with D uncertain. The CDR3 length is 11 residues. Germline assignment: CDR1 MNHNS and CDR2 SASEGT. Trimming took 5 bases from V and 9 from J, leaving 9 bases between them. CDR3 region: CASSSATTQYF. CDR3 nucleotides: TGTGCCAGCAGTTCCGCTACGACGCAGTATTTT.

The chain carries TRBV28 and TRBJ1-5; 7 nucleotides match TRBD1. This CDR3 is built from 15 residues. V dropped 5 bases and J dropped 2; count of bases not matched to a gene: 6. Germline lookup yields CDR1 MDHEN and CDR2 SYDVKM. CDR3 bases: TGTGCCAGCAGTCCCAACAGGGGTGGCAATCAGCCCCAGCATTTT. It encodes CASSPNRGGNQPQHF. Drawing the rest from reference TRBV28 and TRBJ1-5, the complete variable domain is DVKVTQSSRYLVKRTGEKVFLECVQDMDHENMFWYRQDPGLGLRLIYFSYDVKMKEKGDIPEGYSVSREKKERFSLILESASTNQTSMYLCASSPNRGGNQPQHFGDGTRLSIL.

Only a few counts were recorded for this clone. This sequence joins TRBV5-6 and TRBJ1-5; the match to TRBD1 covers 8 bases. Germline CDR1 SGHDT, CDR2 YYEEEE. The CDR3 runs 14 residues. The J segment lost 7 bases and the V segment lost 4 bases, leaving 7 bases of the junction unmatched. The CDR3 nucleotides are TGTGCCAGCAGCCAACAGGGGGTTAGGCAGCCCCAGCATTTT. It translates to CASSQQGVRQPQHF.

V and J are TRBV18 and TRBJ1-2; TRBD1 is a possible D gene (5 bases). Per germline, CDR1 KGHSH and CDR2 LQKENI. With 2 bases removed from V and 2 bases from J, the gap between germline ends came to 15 bases. This CDR3 is 16 amino acids long. CDR3 amino acids: CASSPERRRQNYGYTF. DNA of the CDR3: TGTGCCAGCTCACCAGAGAGGCGGAGACAGAACTATGGCTACACCTTC.

This clone came up once. The CDR3 nucleotides read TGTGCCAGCAGGGAGACAGGGAATCAGCCCCAGCATTTT. Translating it yields CASRETGNQPQHF. V and J are TRBV6-5 and TRBJ1-5; 7 bases agree with TRBD1. The germline gives CDR1 MNHEY, CDR2 SVGAGI. The CDR3 extends over 13 amino acids. The junction had 3 bases not matched to a gene; V was cut back by 6 bases and J by 4 bases.

The rearrangement joins TRBV19 to TRBJ2-7; 9 bases line up with TRBD1. Germline V gene sequence: CDR1 LNHDA, CDR2 SQIVND (reference sequence). The CDR3 covers 15 residues. With V trimmed by 4 bases and J by 4 bases, 8 bases remained unmatched. The CDR3 DNA reads TGTGCCAGTAGTACACCGGGACAGGGAGGGTACGAGCAGTACTTC. It codes for CASSTPGQGGYEQYF.

The J gene is TRBJ2-7, the V gene TRBV19; a possible D gene is TRBD1 (6 bases). This CDR3 has 14 residues. Germline V gives CDR1 LNHDA, CDR2 SQIVND (reference sequence). Trimming removed 1 base from V and 3 bases from J, with 10 bases in between. This chain's CDR3 is CASSIGGLRYEQYF. Here the CDR3 DNA reads TGTGCCAGTAGTATAGGGGGGCTACGCTACGAGCAGTACTTC.

The rearrangement uses TRBV4-1 and TRBJ1-4; no definite D call. The CDR3 spans 15 residues. CDR1 MGHRA and CDR2 YSYEKL come from the germline V gene. Trimming took off 0 bases at V and 10 bases at J, with 15 bases between the two ends. The CDR3 spells CASSQEVLSTGKLFF. The CDR3 DNA reads as TGCGCCAGCAGCCAAGAGGTGCTCAGCACGGGAAAACTGTTTTTT.

V gene TRBV5-1 combines with J gene TRBJ2-3, with 11 bases identical to TRBD2. The CDR3 has 15 residues. Looked up from germline, CDR1 is SGHRS and CDR2 is YFSETQ. The junction had 1 base not matched to a gene; V was cut back by 0 bases and J by 4 bases. This chain's CDR3 is CASSLVAGGPDTQYF. DNA of the CDR3: TGCGCCAGCAGCTTGGTAGCGGGAGGGCCAGATACGCAGTATTTT.

The CDR3 region has the DNA TGTGCCAGCAGTTTGTCCCCTCATCAGCCCCAGCATTTT. This encodes CASSLSPHQPQHF. V is TRBV28 and J is TRBJ1-5; D remains ambiguous. Germline V CDR1 and CDR2: MDHEN, SYDVKM. The V end lost 3 bases, the J end lost 5 bases, and 8 bases lay between the germline ends. The CDR3 length is 13 residues.

Concerning this clone itself: Other DNA sequences of this sample code for an identical CDR3. The chain joins TRBV28 to TRBJ2-5; 9 bases are a match to TRBD2. Germline assignment: CDR1 MDHEN and CDR2 SYDVKM. This CDR3 has 16 residues. Trimming at V came to 2 bases and at J to 5 bases, leaving 9 bases not matched to a gene. This chain's CDR3 is CASSLSGSGSLETQYF. For the CDR3, the DNA is TGTGCCAGCAGTTTAAGTGGTAGCGGGAGTTTGGAGACCCAGTACTTC.

This clone was counted between two and nine times. V is TRBV18 and J is TRBJ2-2, with unresolved D. CDR1 is KGHSH and CDR2 is LQKENI in the germline V gene. This CDR3 spans 15 amino acids. V dropped 3 bases and J dropped 5 bases, with 13 bases sitting between them. The CDR3, as DNA: TGTGCCAGCTCACCCCCCAATGGGCGAACCGGGGAGCTGTTTTTT. Amino acid sequence: CASSPPNGRTGELFF.

The chain links TRBV5-6 to TRBJ1-1; D perhaps matches TRBD1 (6 bases). Germline CDR1 reads SGHDT; CDR2 reads YYEEEE. The V and J ends lost 4 bases and 4 bases respectively, with 8 bases between them. This CDR3 is built from 12 residues. As DNA, the CDR3 is TGTGCCAGCAGCGCGGACAGCACTGAAGCTTTCTTT. Translating it yields CASSADSTEAFF. Drawing the rest from reference TRBV5-6 and TRBJ1-1, the complete variable domain is DAGVTQSPTHLIKTRGQQVTLRCSPKSGHDTVSWYQQALGQGPQFIFQYYEEEERQRGNFPDRFSGHQFPNYSSELNVNALLLGDSALYLCASSADSTEAFFGQGTRLTVV.

The chain uses TRBV18 and TRBJ2-7, with 11 bases lining up with TRBD2. CDR3 length: 15 residues. From germline, CDR1 is KGHSH and CDR2 LQKENI. Germline trimming cut 5 bases from V and 5 bases from J; bases unmatched to any gene: 8. CDR3 amino acids: CASSTLAGGIDEQYF. DNA of the CDR3: TGTGCCAGCTCAACCTTAGCGGGGGGGATCGACGAGCAGTACTTC.

This chain connects TRBV9 to TRBJ1-1; D uncertain. The CDR3 is 14 amino acids. V lost 4 bases and J lost 0, with 10 bases in between. Germline V CDR1 and CDR2: SGDLS, YYNGEE. CDR3 in amino acids: CASSRSGVNTEAFF. The CDR3 DNA reads as TGTGCCAGCAGCCGTAGCGGGGTGAACACTGAAGCTTTCTTT.

The V gene is TRBV27, the J gene TRBJ2-3; 9 nucleotides agree with TRBD2. There are 15 residues in the CDR3. Trimming removed 2 bases from V and 6 bases from J; junction bases left unmatched: 6. Per germline, CDR1 MNHEY and CDR2 SMNVEV (reference sequence). This CDR3 reads CASSLRLAGTDTQYF. CDR3 bases: TGTGCCAGCAGTTTACGGCTAGCGGGAACGGATACGCAGTATTTT.

The chain uses TRBV6-5 and TRBJ2-7, with a possible D match to TRBD2 (5 bases). The germline V gene has CDR1 MNHEY and CDR2 SVGAGI. V lost 5 bases and J lost 3, with 14 bases in between. This CDR3 contains 14 residues. The CDR3 protein is CASSESAGYYEQYF. The DNA for the CDR3 is TGTGCCAGCAGTGAATCGGCGGGTTACTACGAGCAGTACTTC.

J is TRBJ2-3 and V is TRBV5-4; 11 bases line up with TRBD1. Germline V CDR1 and CDR2: SGHNT, YYREEE (reference sequence). The ends lost 3 bases at V and 4 bases at J; junction bases unmatched: 4. The length of the CDR3 is 15 residues. The CDR3 loop is CASSWEGQGADTQYF. The CDR3 bases are TGTGCCAGCAGCTGGGAGGGACAGGGGGCAGATACGCAGTATTTT. The complete variable domain, with remaining parts taken from reference TRBV5-4 and TRBJ2-3, reads ETGVTQSPTHLIKTRGQQVTLRCSSQSGHNTVSWYQQALGQGPQFIFQYYREEENGRGNFPPRFSGLQFPNYSSELNVNALELDDSALYLCASSWEGQGADTQYFGPGTRLTVL.

This chain's CDR3 is CASSQELAGAYNEQFF. The DNA of the CDR3 is TGTGCCAGCAGCCAAGAGTTAGCGGGAGCCTACAATGAGCAGTTCTTC. This chain joins TRBV4-2 and TRBJ2-1; 9 bases are a match to TRBD2. CDR1 and CDR2 (germline): LGHNA, YNFKEQ. V gave up 0 bases and J gave up 2 bases; unmatched junction bases: 2. This CDR3 is built from 16 residues.

Of note for this clone: An end of the junction does not agree with germline; a read error may underlie this. The rearrangement links TRBV28 to TRBJ1-1, with D possibly being TRBD1 (6 bases). The CDR3 sequence is 14 residues long. The germline CDR1 and CDR2 sequences are MDHEN and SYDVKM. The CDR3 nucleotides read TGTGCCAACAGTTTTGGGGGCTCGAACACTGAAGCTTTCTTT. Its translation: CANSFGGSNTEAFF.

This chain uses TRBV30 with TRBJ2-1; weak D call: TRBD1 (5 bases). V was trimmed by 0 bases and J by 8 bases, leaving 11 bases between them. Germline-derived CDR1 and CDR2 are GTSNPN and SVGIG (reference sequence). This CDR3 contains 13 residues. CDR3 in amino acids: CAWSVQGPHEQFF. CDR3 bases: TGTGCCTGGAGTGTTCAGGGCCCACATGAGCAGTTCTTC.

The chain links TRBV29-1 to TRBJ2-7, with D tentatively TRBD2 (6 bases). CDR3 length equals 13 residues. The ends were cut back, 1 base at V and 6 bases at J, with 13 bases in the middle. Germline values: CDR1 SQVTM, CDR2 ANQGSEA. The CDR3 reads CSVEVAGSGEQYF. For the CDR3, the DNA is TGCAGCGTTGAAGTTGCCGGGAGTGGCGAGCAGTACTTC.

This rearrangement joins TRBV2 to TRBJ2-7, with TRBD2 as a possible D gene (5 bases). This CDR3 spans 13 amino acids. Trimming cost V 6 bases and J 3 bases, with 12 bases left between them. The V gene's germline CDR1 is SNHLY and CDR2 FYNNEI. The CDR3 sequence is CASRSNRGYEQYF. In nucleotides, the CDR3 is TGTGCCAGCAGGTCCAACCGGGGCTACGAGCAGTACTTC. The whole variable domain, remainder taken from reference TRBV2 and TRBJ2-7, is EPEVTQTPSHQVTQMGQEVILRCVPISNHLYFYWYRQILGQKVEFLVSFYNNEISEKSEIFDDQFSVERPDGSNFTLKIRSTKLEDSAMYFCASRSNRGYEQYFGPGTRLTVT.

The chain joins TRBV11-2 to TRBJ2-2, with D hard to call. The V gene's germline CDR1 is SGHAT and CDR2 FQNNGV. There are 12 residues in the CDR3. Trimming left V 4 bases short and J 5 bases short, with 5 bases between. CDR3 coding DNA: TGTGCCAGCAGCTATCAAACCGGGGAGCTGTTTTTT. Residues: CASSYQTGELFF.

This chain connects TRBV5-1 to TRBJ2-5; the match to TRBD2 covers 9 bases. The germline gives CDR1 SGHRS, CDR2 YFSETQ. After removal of 1 base from V and 5 bases from J, the junction contained 9 bases not matched to a gene. This CDR3 is built from 16 residues. This chain's CDR3 is CASSLMAGGPAETQYF. CDR3 in DNA: TGCGCCAGCAGCTTGATGGCGGGAGGGCCAGCGGAGACCCAGTACTTC.

This clone was seen only once. The CDR3 nucleotides read TGTGCCAGCAGCTCCGGAGGGACAGGGGCCCGTTCGAGGGTTGGCTACACCTTC. Translation: CASSSGGTGARSRVGYTF. The chain couples TRBV5-6 to TRBJ1-2, with 10 nucleotides matching TRBD1. After removal of 3 bases from V and 7 bases from J, the junction contained 18 bases not matched to a gene. In germline, CDR1 is SGHDT, CDR2 YYEEEE. CDR3 size: 18 residues.

The CDR3 sequence: CAISSGTSGYNEQFF. In DNA, the CDR3 is TGTGCCATCAGTTCCGGGACTAGCGGCTACAATGAGCAGTTCTTC. This chain joins TRBV10-3 and TRBJ2-1, with 11 bases identical to TRBD2. This CDR3 region has 15 residues. With 5 bases clipped from V and 3 bases from J, the junction kept 3 bases outside the gene matches. Germline V gene lookup returns CDR1 ENHRY and CDR2 SYGVKD.

In its sample, this clone was seen a few times. The chain is built from TRBV7-6 and TRBJ2-7; D is unclear. The germline V and J ends were trimmed by 5 bases and 0 bases, with 8 bases remaining between them. Germline CDR1 SGHVS, CDR2 FNYEAQ. The CDR3 runs 13 residues. CDR3 loop: CASSLPGSYEQYF. The CDR3 DNA is TGTGCCAGCAGCCTTCCCGGCTCCTACGAGCAGTACTTC.

This clone was detected only a few times. This chain links TRBV6-5 with TRBJ1-1; 11 nucleotides align to TRBD1. Per germline, CDR1 MNHEY and CDR2 SVGAGI. J lost 6 bases, V lost 6 bases, and 6 bases had no gene match. The CDR3 contains 14 residues. Here the CDR3 DNA reads TGTGCCAGCAGGACGGGACAGGGGGACGCTGAAGCTTTCTTT. Translation: CASRTGQGDAEAFF.